Below are 14 T cell receptor beta chains sequenced from a single sample in a study of blood T cell repertoires in COVID-19. Here immunoSEQ multiplex PCR was the method, and the copy in TCRdb shows in-frame clones only, minus some. The sample consists of approximately 80,000 clones, 88% of them appearing once. Sequencing was carried out using peripheral blood. These TCRs come from a human donor in a cohort sampled during active COVID-19.

This clone was counted between two and nine times. The chain links TRBV5-1 to TRBJ2-7; tentative D call: TRBD1 (6 bases). The CDR3 contains 14 residues. The V end was cut by 4 bases, the J end by 1 base, with 12 bases between. CDR1 and CDR2 from the germline V gene are SGHRS and YFSETQ. The CDR3 region is CASSPGGQSYEQYF. The CDR3 DNA reads as TGCGCCAGCAGCCCCGGCGGACAGTCCTACGAGCAGTACTTC.

The genes are TRBV29-1 and TRBJ2-7; tentative D call: TRBD1 (5 bases). The germline V gene has CDR1 SQVTM and CDR2 ANQGSEA. This CDR3 has 12 amino acids. Deletions cut 3 bases from V and 0 bases from J, with 6 bases between. DNA of the CDR3: TGCAGCGTTGAGGACACCTCCTACGAGCAGTACTTC. Translating it yields CSVEDTSYEQYF.

The chain is built from TRBV19 and TRBJ2-1; D may be TRBD2 (5 bases). The CDR3 has 15 amino acids. The ends were cut back, 3 bases at V and 3 bases at J, with 12 bases in the middle. CDR1 is LNHDA, CDR2 SQIVND, per germline (reference sequence). CDR3 loop: CASSIVASRYNEQFF. DNA of the CDR3: TGTGCCAGTAGTATTGTGGCTAGCCGCTACAATGAGCAGTTCTTC. The complete variable domain, with remaining parts taken from reference TRBV19 and TRBJ2-1, reads DGGITQSPKYLFRKEGQNVTLSCEQNLNHDAMYWYRQDPGQGLRLIYYSQIVNDFQKGDIAEGYSVSREKKESFPLTVTSAQKNPTAFYLCASSIVASRYNEQFFGPGTRLTVL.

The chain employs TRBV30 and TRBJ2-1; tentatively, D is TRBD1 or TRBD2 (5 bases each). In germline, CDR1 is GTSNPN, CDR2 SVGIG (reference sequence). This CDR3 is 12 amino acids long. The V end lost 7 bases, the J end lost 7 bases, and 14 bases lay between the germline ends. The CDR3 protein is CASGRSQNEQFF. The CDR3 nucleotides read TGTGCCTCGGGACGGAGCCAGAATGAGCAGTTCTTC.

This chain uses TRBV4-1 with TRBJ1-2, with 8 bases matching TRBD1. Germline-derived CDR1 and CDR2 are MGHRA and YSYEKL. The CDR3 runs 19 residues. V shed 0 bases and J 2 bases; nucleotides not matched to a gene: 14. As DNA, the CDR3 is TGCGCCAGCAGCCAAGAAACTACGGACAGGGTCTTCTCCAACTATGGCTACACCTTC. Protein product: CASSQETTDRVFSNYGYTF.

This clone turned up a few times. The gene calls are TRBV6-6 and TRBJ2-7, with TRBD1 matching 9 bases. The V segment lost 0 bases and the J segment 5 bases; nucleotides outside the gene matches: 5. In germline, CDR1 is MNHNY, CDR2 SVGAGI (reference sequence). This CDR3 has 15 residues. The CDR3 loop is CASSYSDRGFNEQYF. The CDR3 DNA follows: TGTGCCAGCAGTTACTCCGACAGGGGGTTCAACGAGCAGTACTTC.

The sample holds one count of this clone. The rearrangement links TRBV27 to TRBJ2-1, with D perhaps matching TRBD1 (5 bases). Germline CDR1 and CDR2: MNHEY and SMNVEV (reference sequence). V lost 4 bases, J lost 8 bases, and 15 bases lay in between. This CDR3 has 14 residues. The CDR3 DNA is TGTGCCAGCAGTTCTAGGGGCCCCTGGGATGAGCAGTTCTTC. Translated, it gives CASSSRGPWDEQFF.

In its sample, this clone was seen once. The chain carries TRBV9 and TRBJ2-3, with D perhaps TRBD2 (6 bases). The V gene's germline CDR1 is SGDLS and CDR2 YYNGEE. The germline V and J ends were trimmed by 1 base and 0 bases, with 12 bases remaining between them. This CDR3 is 16 amino acids long. This CDR3 is CASSVFGGTSTDTQYF. The DNA of the CDR3 is TGTGCCAGCAGCGTATTTGGGGGGACTAGCACAGATACGCAGTATTTT.

V and J are TRBV5-1 and TRBJ1-3; TRBD1 might be the D (5 bases). V was trimmed by 4 bases and J by 4 bases, leaving 15 bases between them. The CDR3 is 15 residues long. CDR1 and CDR2 from the germline V gene are SGHRS and YFSETQ. The CDR3 DNA follows: TGCGCCAGCAGCCCACAGGCGTTTGCCGGAAACACCATATATTTT. It specifies CASSPQAFAGNTIYF.

The gene calls are TRBV30 and TRBJ1-2; TRBD1 might be the D (5 bases). The CDR3 loop spans 11 amino acids. Deletions cut 3 bases from V and 5 bases from J, with 7 bases between. Germline V lookup: CDR1 GTSNPN, CDR2 SVGIG (reference sequence). The CDR3 loop is CAWSGGYGYTF. CDR3 bases: TGTGCCTGGAGCGGGGGATATGGCTACACCTTC.

The rearrangement joins TRBV27 to TRBJ1-6, with TRBD1 as a possible D gene (5 bases). CDR1 is MNHEY and CDR2 is SMNVEV in the germline V gene (reference sequence). The CDR3 spans 12 residues. V was trimmed by 5 bases and J by 12 bases, leaving 11 bases between them. The CDR3 nucleotides are TGTGCCAGCAGTCCATGGGGGGGACCCCTCCACTTT. The encoded protein is CASSPWGGPLHF.

The V call is TRBV6-5, the J call TRBJ1-1; TRBD1 matches at 7 bases. Germline V gene sequence: CDR1 MNHEY, CDR2 SVGAGI. With 6 bases clipped from V and 5 bases from J, the junction kept 6 bases outside the gene matches. CDR3 length: 13 amino acids. CDR3 sequence reads: CASRNPGGTEAFF. CDR3 sequence (DNA): TGTGCCAGCAGGAACCCAGGGGGGACTGAAGCTTTCTTT.

The chain is built from TRBV5-4 and TRBJ2-5; 7 nucleotides align to TRBD1. Germline V gene data show CDR1 as SGHNT and CDR2 as YYREEE (reference sequence). CDR3 length: 12 amino acids. The trim removed 9 bases at V and 5 bases at J, leaving 7 bases unmatched. The CDR3 spells CATRQGDETQYF. The CDR3, as DNA: TGTGCCACCAGACAGGGCGATGAGACCCAGTACTTC.

This chain links TRBV27 with TRBJ1-2; TRBD1 might be the D (5 bases). CDR3 length: 11 amino acids. Trimming left V 8 bases short and J 6 bases short, with 10 bases between. Germline CDR1 is MNHEY and CDR2 is SMNVEV (reference sequence). The CDR3 sequence: CASFQGDGYTF. CDR3 nucleotides: TGTGCCAGCTTTCAAGGGGATGGCTACACCTTC.